Below, 3 T cell receptor beta chains from the same sample are listed, as sequenced in a study of control samples from healthy donors and cancer patients. The method was immunoSEQ multiplex PCR; TCRdb's version includes in-frame clones alone and lacks a portion of them. The sample contains under 150,000 clones, 85% to 90% of which appear only once. The sequenced material came from blood. The receptors stem from an older woman in good health.

The chain has TRBV3-1 (or the pseudogene TRBV3-2) and TRBJ1-1; D remains ambiguous. V was pared by 0 bases and J by 4 bases, with 6 bases between. The CDR3 is 13 residues long. Germline V gene sequence: CDR1 LGHDT, CDR2 YNNKEL (reference sequence). In DNA, the CDR3 is TGTGCCAGCAGCCAAGAACAGACCACTGAAGCTTTCTTT. Translated: CASSQEQTTEAFF.

The gene calls are TRBV6-5 and TRBJ2-1; D gene ambiguous. Germline V gives CDR1 MNHEY, CDR2 SVGAGI. Trimming left V 4 bases short and J 1 base short, with 14 bases between. The CDR3 loop spans 16 amino acids. CDR3 DNA sequence: TGTGCCAGCAGTTTTGATAGGCGGTGGTCCTACAATGAGCAGTTCTTC. Translating gives CASSFDRRWSYNEQFF.

The chain employs TRBV5-1 and TRBJ2-1; no clear D gene. The germline CDR1 and CDR2 sequences are SGHRS and YFSETQ. The CDR3 contains 16 residues. Trimming took 0 bases from V and 0 from J, leaving 10 bases between them. CDR3 nucleotide sequence: TGCGCCAGCAGCTTGGAGCTGCGGAGCTCCTACAATGAGCAGTTCTTC. This translates into CASSLELRSSYNEQFF. The variable domain in full, with the rest retrieved from reference TRBV5-1 and TRBJ2-1, is KAGVTQTPRYLIKTRGQQVTLSCSPISGHRSVSWYQQTPGQGLQFLFEYFSETQRNKGNFPGRFSGRQFSNSRSEMNVSTLELGDSALYLCASSLELRSSYNEQFFGPGTRLTVL.